These T cell receptor beta chains were read from a single sample in a study of CD8 T cells in Susac syndrome. Each CDR3 protein gets one entry after TCRdb re-called the immunoSEQ multiplex PCR reads with MiXCR. The repertoire holds a few hundred thousand distinct CDR3 sequences, with roughly 85% as singletons. The specimen was CD8+ T cells from PBMCs. The source is a human donor with multiple sclerosis. Each CDR3 is given with its conserved first and last residue. D genes are given only for firm matches. The size of a clone is reported for some rows only, either as once, few or many, or as a class for expanded clones.

TRBV6-2/TRBV6-3	TRBJ1-5	14	-	-	TGTGCCAGCAGTTACGCGGACGGTAATCAGCCCCAGCATTTT	CASSYADGNQPQHF
TRBV9	TRBJ1-3	15	-	-	TGTGCCAGCAGCGGAGGAGGTGGCCCTGGAAACACCATATATTTT	CASSGGGGPGNTIYF
TRBV7-9	TRBJ2-1	15	-	-	TGTGCCAGCAGCGATTCCCCGGACCATTACAATGAGCAGTTCTTC	CASSDSPDHYNEQFF
TRBV19	TRBJ2-1	13	once	-	TGTGCCAGTAGTCTCCCGACGGGATTTGAGCAGTTCTTC	CASSLPTGFEQFF
TRBV5-6	TRBJ1-5	16	few	TRBD1	TGTGCCAGCAGCTTGGGACCAGGGGGCCTCAATCAGCCCCAGCATTTT	CASSLGPGGLNQPQHF
TRBV24-1	TRBJ2-2	13	few	-	TGTGCCACCAGTGATCCCCGACGAAAGGAGCTGTTTTTT	CATSDPRRKELFF
TRBV7-3	TRBJ2-5	18	-	-	TGTGCCAGCAGCTTAGCCCCTGGTTATGAACTTTACCAAGAGACCCAGTACTTC	CASSLAPGYELYQETQYF
TRBV6-5	TRBJ2-1	13	-	-	TGTGCCAGCAGTCACGCAGAAGCGAATGAGCAGTTCTTC	CASSHAEANEQFF
TRBV6-5	TRBJ2-2	18	-	-	TGTGCCAGCAGTTACCCAACGGCGGGCGAGGGGGTAACCGGGGAGCTGCTTTTT	CASSYPTAGEGVTGELLF
TRBV12-3/TRBV12-4	TRBJ2-7	14	few	-	TGTGCCAGCAGGCACAGGATCCCTTCCTACGAGCAGTACTTC	CASRHRIPSYEQYF
TRBV6-5	TRBJ2-1	16	-	TRBD2	TGTGCCAGCAGTTACATCACTAGCGGGAGGGTGGATGAGCAGTTCTTC	CASSYITSGRVDEQFF
TRBV6-5	TRBJ1-2	14	-	-	TGTGCCAGCAGTTTTCAGGGCGGTCCGCACGGCTACACCTTC	CASSFQGGPHGYTF
TRBV20-1	TRBJ2-3	12	few	-	TGCAGTGCTAGAGGAGGGACAGATACGCAGTATTTT	CSARGGTDTQYF
TRBV4-1	TRBJ2-1	17	-	-	TGCGCCAGCAGCCAAGACGTGGCGGGGTCCTCCTACAATGAGCAGTTCTTC	CASSQDVAGSSYNEQFF
TRBV14	TRBJ1-2	13	-	TRBD1	TGTGCCAGCAGCCAGACAGGGTTCTATGGCTACACCTTC	CASSQTGFYGYTF
TRBV9	TRBJ2-3	17	-	TRBD2	TGTGCCAGCAGCGTTTTCTGGCGGGAGACCGGCACAGATACGCAGTATTTT	CASSVFWRETGTDTQYF
TRBV7-9	TRBJ1-2	14	-	-	TGTGCCAGCAGCTTAGGTGGAGACAAGAATGGCTACACCTTC	CASSLGGDKNGYTF
TRBV7-9	TRBJ2-3	16	-	-	TGTGCCAGCAGCGCCTGGATGGACAGCGGCACAGATACGCAGTATTTT	CASSAWMDSGTDTQYF
TRBV27	TRBJ2-7	13	-	-	TGTGCCAGCTGGCGGGACGGGATGTCCGAGCAGTACTTC	CASWRDGMSEQYF
TRBV14	TRBJ2-5	12	once	-	TGTGCCAGCAGCCAAGATAGAAAGACCCAGTACTTC	CASSQDRKTQYF
TRBV10-3	TRBJ2-2	17	-	TRBD2	TGTGCCATCAGAGTCGGAAGCGGGAGCGGTAGGACCGGGGAGCTGTTTTTT	CAIRVGSGSGRTGELFF
TRBV7-2	TRBJ2-1	15	-	-	TGTGCCAGCAGCTCGGAGCGAAGCTCCTACAATGAGCAGTTCTTC	CASSSERSSYNEQFF
TRBV16	TRBJ2-5	14	-	TRBD1	TGTGCCAGCAGCCAGGGGACAGTGTTGGAGACCCAGTACTTC	CASSQGTVLETQYF
TRBV7-2	TRBJ2-5	15	few	TRBD2	TGTGCCAGCAGCTTAGCGGGAGGGGATCCAGAGACCCAGTACTTC	CASSLAGGDPETQYF
TRBV7-9	TRBJ2-3	13	-	TRBD1	TGTGCCAGCAGCTACCAGGGGGAAGATACGCAGTATTTT	CASSYQGEDTQYF
TRBV19	TRBJ1-1	13	few	-	TGTGCCAGTAGTTTGACAAAGAACACTGAAGCTTTCTTT	CASSLTKNTEAFF
TRBV28	TRBJ2-7	15	-	-	TGTGCCAGCCGACTACAGCTTTTCAGCTCCTACGAGCAGTACTTC	CASRLQLFSSYEQYF
TRBV5-5	TRBJ1-2	12	-	-	TGTGCCAGCAGCTTGGCGGGGCGAGGCTACACCTTC	CASSLAGRGYTF
TRBV12-3/TRBV12-4	TRBJ1-2	13	-	-	TGTGCCAGCAGTTTTGAAGGGCCGTATGGCTACACCTTC	CASSFEGPYGYTF
TRBV28	TRBJ2-1	16	-	-	TGTGCCACGGCCCCCATGAGCGGTGAGGGGTACAATGAGCAGTTCTTC	CATAPMSGEGYNEQFF
TRBV5-8	TRBJ1-2	16	-	-	TGTGCCAGCAGCTCCCGGGACATCGGGCTTAACTATGGCTACACCTTC	CASSSRDIGLNYGYTF
TRBV4-2	TRBJ2-7	15	few	TRBD1	TGTGCCAGCAGCCAAAGTGGACAGGGGGTCTACGAGCAGTACTTC	CASSQSGQGVYEQYF
TRBV20-1	TRBJ2-5	13	-	-	TGCAGTGTTTTCACAGGTTACCAAGAGACCCAGTACTTC	CSVFTGYQETQYF
TRBV7-8	TRBJ2-5	16	-	TRBD1	TGTGCCAGCAGCTCCCGGGACAGGCGACAACAAGAGACCCAGTACTTC	CASSSRDRRQQETQYF
TRBV12-5	TRBJ2-1	11	-	-	TGTGCTAGTGGTTTGGTAAAGAAGCAGTTCTTC	CASGLVKKQFF
TRBV20-1	TRBJ2-5	15	-	-	TGCAGTGCTAAGGATACACGGGACCCCCCTGAATCCCAGTACTTC	CSAKDTRDPPESQYF
TRBV7-9	TRBJ2-7	14	once	TRBD1	TGTGCCAGCAGCCTGGACAGGGCAGACTACGAGCAGTACTTC	CASSLDRADYEQYF
TRBV9	TRBJ2-3	17	-	TRBD2	TGTGCCAGCAGCCCTCGTGGGGGACTAGCGGCCACAGATACGCAGTATTTT	CASSPRGGLAATDTQYF
TRBV4-2	TRBJ2-7	15	-	TRBD2	TGTGCCAGCAGCCACCTGACTAGCGGCCACTACGAGCAGTACTTC	CASSHLTSGHYEQYF
TRBV28	TRBJ1-1	16	-	-	TGTGCCAGCACCACGGGGCAAGAAACAGCGAACACTGAAGCTTTCTTT	CASTTGQETANTEAFF
TRBV27	TRBJ2-7	14	few	TRBD2	TGTGCCAGCAGTTTTTCGAGGGAGGGCTACGAGCAGTACTTC	CASSFSREGYEQYF
TRBV2	TRBJ2-5	13	-	-	TGTGCCAGCGAAGAAGCATTTTGGGAGACCCAGTACTTC	CASEEAFWETQYF
TRBV28	TRBJ2-3	18	-	TRBD2	TGTGCCAGCAATTCTGGACTAGCGGGGGGAGGAGGCACAGATACGCAGTATTTT	CASNSGLAGGGGTDTQYF
TRBV19	TRBJ2-1	15	-	TRBD2	TGTGCCAGTGAAGGACTAGCGGGAGGCGGCAATGAGCAGTTCTTC	CASEGLAGGGNEQFF